The source of this T cell receptor (beta chain) is a study of blood T cell repertoires in COVID-19. On the study more broadly: The United States, Italy and Spain were the sources of the acute and convalescent COVID-19 samples. Sample material is recorded as cDNA or gDNA derived from T cells, B-cell-depleted T cells, or PBMCs.

In the original analysis: Counts of nucleated cells, estimated from reference gene primer amplification, were obtained. Clones were sequenced by immunoSEQ multiplex PCR, and TCRdb holds only the in-frame ones, with some missing. For V, J and clone size, that table is used; D and trimming come from the DNA. The table records roughly 180,000 clones, around three quarters of them present only once. The CDR3 is made up of 15 amino acids. V lost 5 bases, J lost 6 bases, and 2 bases stayed unmatched. Germline V CDR1 and CDR2: MNHEY, SMNVEV (reference sequence). This clone was seen a few times. The TCR originated in a man aged 55-75 years with active or convalescent COVID-19. Sequencing input: peripheral blood. This chain joins TRBV27 and TRBJ2-1, with 15 bases matching TRBD2. CDR3 DNA sequence: TGTGCCAGCAGTGGACTAGCGGGAGGGATCAATGAGCAGTTCTTC. Its protein is CASSGLAGGINEQFF.